The entry below gives a single T cell receptor (beta chain) sequence along with its context. Authors' methods: Reference gene primer amplification yielded estimated nucleated cell counts. Data came from immunoSEQ multiplex PCR; TCRdb stores just in-frame clones and leaves some out. For V, J and clone size, that table is used; D and trimming come from the DNA. Of about 86,000 clones in the sample, roughly four fifths were seen once. This record comes from a study of blood T cell repertoires in COVID-19. On the study more broadly: Samples representing acute and convalescent COVID-19 were sourced from the United States, Italy and Spain. The cDNA or gDNA used as material had been derived from T cells, B-cell-depleted T cells, or PBMCs.

The origin of this receptor is a woman of 80 years or more with acute or convalescent COVID-19. Sequenced sample: peripheral blood.

CDR3 sequence reads: CASSQGGLGGNQPQHF. The CDR3, as DNA: TGTGCCAGCAGCCAAGGAGGGCTTGGCGGCAATCAGCCCCAGCATTTT. The chain couples TRBV3-1 (or the pseudogene TRBV3-2) to TRBJ1-5; D is undetermined. CDR3 length: 16 residues. Trimming cost V 1 base and J 2 bases, with 12 bases left between them. Per the germline V gene, CDR1 is LGHDT and CDR2 is YNNKEL (reference sequence).